The 24 T cell receptor beta chains listed next were all sequenced from one sample in a study of graft-versus-host responses after intestinal transplantation. Profiling relied on immunoSEQ multiplex PCR, and the TCRdb table lists in-frame clones only, not all of them. This sample has tens of thousands of clones; roughly 90% occur once, and the top ten carry nearly 2.5%. Their antigens are not known. This sample comprised unstimulated CD8+ T cells sorted from spleen or lymph node cells, obtained before intestinal transplant. These receptors came from a human donor who received an intestinal transplant.

This chain uses TRBV18 with TRBJ2-7; a weak D match, TRBD1 (5 bases). Germline V gene data show CDR1 as KGHSH and CDR2 as LQKENI. The CDR3 has 15 residues. V gave up 2 bases and J gave up 0 bases, with 11 bases separating them. The CDR3 sequence: CASSPRGRASYEQYF. The CDR3 nucleotides read TGTGCCAGCTCACCAAGAGGCAGGGCCTCCTACGAGCAGTACTTC.

This chain's CDR3 is CASRALSGGDYEQYF. In DNA form, the CDR3 reads TGTGCCAGCAGAGCCCTCAGCGGGGGGGATTACGAGCAGTACTTC. The rearrangement uses TRBV28 and TRBJ2-7; 10 bases are a match to TRBD2. The CDR3 loop spans 15 amino acids. The germline V gene has CDR1 MDHEN and CDR2 SYDVKM. Germline trimming cut 6 bases from V and 4 bases from J; bases unmatched to any gene: 9.

The table lists this clone with a count of one. At the DNA level, this CDR3 is encoded by other sequences in the same sample as well. The chain joins TRBV2 to TRBJ1-1; D is possibly TRBD1 (6 bases). Per germline, CDR1 SNHLY and CDR2 FYNNEI. V was cut by 6 bases and J by 1 base, with 9 bases left in between. The CDR3 loop spans 13 amino acids. The CDR3 loop is CASSATGNTEAFF. DNA for the CDR3: TGTGCCAGCAGCGCGACAGGGAACACTGAAGCTTTCTTT.

The rearrangement joins TRBV7-9 to TRBJ2-5; 9 bases match TRBD1. Trimming at V came to 5 bases and at J to 12 bases, leaving 7 bases not matched to a gene. Germline assignment: CDR1 SEHNR and CDR2 FQNEAQ (reference sequence). There are 12 residues in the CDR3. The CDR3 here is CASSLGRDREYF. CDR3 nucleotide sequence: TGTGCCAGCAGCCTCGGTCGGGACAGGGAGTACTTC.

The chain links TRBV6-7 to TRBJ2-1; 8 nucleotides match TRBD2. TRBV6-7 is sorted into the ORF group, with uncertain function. This CDR3 is built from 15 residues. The ends lost 8 bases at V and 8 bases at J; junction bases unmatched: 14. CDR3 coding DNA: TGTGCCAGCCATCGGACTAGCACCAACCTCGATGAGCAGTTCTTC. Protein product: CASHRTSTNLDEQFF.

This clone occurred a few times. This chain links TRBV4-2 with TRBJ1-4; TRBD1 matches at 8 bases. The CDR3 has 16 residues. CDR1 and CDR2 (germline): LGHNA, YNFKEQ. The J segment lost 8 bases and the V segment lost 5 bases, leaving 13 bases of the junction unmatched. CDR3 nucleotides: TGTGCCAGCAGCGCACGGACAGGGCGACGGGTGGAAAAACTGTTTTTT. It codes for CASSARTGRRVEKLFF.

This clone has more than one count but fewer than ten. The V call is TRBV6-1, the J call TRBJ1-3; D uncertain. CDR3 size: 16 residues. With 2 bases removed from V and 0 bases from J, the gap between germline ends came to 11 bases. In germline, CDR1 is MNHNS, CDR2 SASEGT. The CDR3 here is CASSESEGSSGNTIYF. In DNA, the CDR3 is TGTGCCAGCAGTGAATCTGAGGGCTCCTCTGGAAACACCATATATTTT.

The chain is built from TRBV6-4 and TRBJ1-5; 7 nucleotides match TRBD1. CDR3 length equals 15 residues. The V gene end was trimmed by 5 bases and the J gene end by 4 bases; junction bases not matched to a gene: 8. Germline CDR1 is MRHNA and CDR2 is SNTAGT. The CDR3 DNA reads TGTGCCAGCAGTCCTAACTCACAGGGGAATCAGCCCCAGCATTTT. Residues: CASSPNSQGNQPQHF.

The J gene is TRBJ2-7, the V gene TRBV5-5; 7 nucleotides agree with TRBD1. Per germline, CDR1 SGHKS and CDR2 YYEKEE (reference sequence). This CDR3 spans 15 amino acids. J was trimmed by 4 bases and V by 4 bases; bases with no gene match: 11. The CDR3 is CASSAQGPSVYEQYF. The CDR3 bases are TGTGCCAGCAGCGCACAGGGGCCGTCAGTGTACGAGCAGTACTTC.

The V gene is TRBV7-9, the J gene TRBJ2-7; the match to TRBD2 covers 7 bases. The CDR3 loop spans 19 amino acids. Looked up from germline, CDR1 is SEHNR and CDR2 is FQNEAQ (reference sequence). Germline trimming cut 1 base from V and 2 bases from J; bases unmatched to any gene: 17. The CDR3 coding sequence is TGTGCCAGCAGCTTAGATGGAAAAGGGAGGGCTTTGGAAGCCTACGAGCAGTACTTC. Protein product: CASSLDGKGRALEAYEQYF.

The V call is TRBV6-1, the J call TRBJ2-7, with D perhaps TRBD1 (6 bases). The CDR3 spans 13 residues. The V gene lost 11 bases and the J gene lost 1 base, with 15 bases spanning the gap. Germline CDR1 is MNHNS and CDR2 is SASEGT. The CDR3 spells CAAEGTPSYEQYF. CDR3 coding DNA: TGTGCCGCCGAGGGGACACCTTCCTACGAGCAGTACTTC.

In DNA, the CDR3 is TGTGCCAGCACTCTCTCGAATTCACCCCTCCACTTT. This gives the protein CASTLSNSPLHF. The chain is built from TRBV28 and TRBJ1-6; D unclear. Germline CDR1 is MDHEN and CDR2 is SYDVKM. Trimming took 7 bases from V and 7 from J, leaving 8 bases between them. The CDR3 has 12 amino acids.

Only a few counts were recorded for this clone. The chain has TRBV7-9 and TRBJ2-7; TRBD1 agrees at 10 bases. Trimming cost V 5 bases and J 9 bases; bases outside gene matches: 16. From germline, CDR1 is SEHNR and CDR2 FQNEAQ (reference sequence). This CDR3 is built from 16 residues. The CDR3 region is CASSHTPGQGVVGQYF. The CDR3 DNA reads as TGTGCCAGCAGCCATACCCCAGGACAGGGGGTGGTTGGGCAGTACTTC.

The chain carries TRBV4-1 and TRBJ1-2; D remains unclear. Germline-derived CDR1 and CDR2 are MGHRA and YSYEKL. The V and J ends lost 1 base and 8 bases respectively, with 14 bases between them. This CDR3 has 14 amino acids. The CDR3 loop is CASSQGRAQEGYTF. In DNA, the CDR3 is TGCGCCAGCAGCCAAGGGCGAGCTCAGGAAGGCTACACCTTC.

This clone was seen just once. V usage is TRBV6-5 and J usage is TRBJ2-1, with 9 bases aligning to TRBD2. Germline V gene sequence: CDR1 MNHEY, CDR2 SVGAGI. This CDR3 spans 15 amino acids. J lost 8 bases, V lost 7 bases, and 12 bases had no gene match. CDR3 loop: CASTWTGGRGDEQFF. The CDR3 DNA reads as TGTGCCAGCACTTGGACAGGCGGGAGGGGCGATGAGCAGTTCTTC.

The chain couples TRBV19 to TRBJ2-7, with 7 bases lining up with TRBD2. The V gene's germline CDR1 is LNHDA and CDR2 SQIVND (reference sequence). Trimming removed 4 bases from V and 3 bases from J; junction bases left unmatched: 18. The CDR3 runs 18 residues. CDR3 sequence: CASSKGGIGALTFYEQYF. Here the CDR3 DNA reads TGTGCCAGTAGTAAGGGAGGGATCGGAGCCTTAACCTTCTACGAGCAGTACTTC.

This chain links TRBV7-6 with TRBJ2-3; 10 nucleotides match TRBD2. V lost 2 bases and J lost 6; bases outside the gene matches: 11. This CDR3 has 17 amino acids. Germline V CDR1 and CDR2: SGHVS, FNYEAQ. The CDR3 is CASSLKASGSVSDTQYF. Here the CDR3 DNA reads TGTGCCAGCAGCTTAAAGGCTAGCGGGAGTGTGTCGGATACGCAGTATTTT.

The chain joins TRBV30 to TRBJ1-4; 7 nucleotides match TRBD1. The V segment lost 4 bases and the J segment 5 bases; nucleotides outside the gene matches: 4. The CDR3 covers 13 residues. Germline V gene sequence: CDR1 GTSNPN, CDR2 SVGIG (reference sequence). CDR3 coding DNA: TGTGCCTGGAACAGGGGATACAATGAAAAACTGTTTTTT. Its translation is CAWNRGYNEKLFF.

The J gene is TRBJ1-1, the V gene TRBV27; the D gene is possibly TRBD1 (6 bases). The CDR3 contains 16 residues. Trimming took 5 bases from V and 4 from J, leaving 20 bases between them. Germline loops: CDR1 MNHEY, CDR2 SMNVEV (reference sequence). The DNA of the CDR3 is TGTGCCAGCAGTCTCCCAGGGACACACCCCATCACTGAAGCTTTCTTT. Amino acid sequence: CASSLPGTHPITEAFF.

J is TRBJ2-1 and V is TRBV6-1, with 13 bases matching TRBD2. This CDR3 contains 13 residues. Germline V lookup: CDR1 MNHNS, CDR2 SASEGT. V was clipped by 4 bases and J by 14 bases; unmatched bases: 5. The CDR3 region has the DNA TGTGCCAGCAGTGTGACTAGCGGGAGGCAGAAGTTCTTC. It is translated as CASSVTSGRQKFF.

The chain is built from TRBV5-6 and TRBJ2-2, with a tentative D call TRBD2 (5 bases). This CDR3 is built from 15 residues. Germline assignment: CDR1 SGHDT and CDR2 YYEEEE. V shed 4 bases and J shed 5 bases, with 15 bases lying between them. The CDR3 here is CASSPVGDSTGELFF. The CDR3 DNA is TGTGCCAGCAGCCCCGTGGGAGATAGTACCGGGGAGCTGTTTTTT.

The chain carries TRBV6-5 and TRBJ2-1; TRBD2 matches 8 bases. Germline values: CDR1 MNHEY, CDR2 SVGAGI. The CDR3 spans 16 residues. The V gene end was trimmed by 1 base and the J gene end by 6 bases; junction bases not matched to a gene: 8. The CDR3 DNA sequence: TGTGCCAGCAGTTACTTAGCGGGGACCCAGACCAATGAGCAGTTCTTC. It codes for CASSYLAGTQTNEQFF.

V usage is TRBV6-5 and J usage is TRBJ1-2; D is perhaps TRBD1 (5 bases). Germline-derived CDR1 and CDR2 are MNHEY and SVGAGI. With 1 base removed from V and 4 bases from J, the gap between germline ends came to 7 bases. The CDR3 is 13 amino acids. CDR3 region: CASSYFTGYGYTF. For the CDR3, the DNA is TGTGCCAGCAGTTACTTTACAGGCTATGGCTACACCTTC.

The rearrangement joins TRBV12-5 to TRBJ2-1, with 12 bases identical to TRBD2. The V gene's germline CDR1 is LGHNT and CDR2 FRNRAP. V shed 1 base, J shed 10 bases, and the junction held 5 bases outside the gene matches. The CDR3 is 15 residues long. In nucleotides, the CDR3 is TGTGCTAGTGGTTTGGCCCCACTAGCGGGAGGCGAGCAGTTCTTC. This encodes CASGLAPLAGGEQFF.